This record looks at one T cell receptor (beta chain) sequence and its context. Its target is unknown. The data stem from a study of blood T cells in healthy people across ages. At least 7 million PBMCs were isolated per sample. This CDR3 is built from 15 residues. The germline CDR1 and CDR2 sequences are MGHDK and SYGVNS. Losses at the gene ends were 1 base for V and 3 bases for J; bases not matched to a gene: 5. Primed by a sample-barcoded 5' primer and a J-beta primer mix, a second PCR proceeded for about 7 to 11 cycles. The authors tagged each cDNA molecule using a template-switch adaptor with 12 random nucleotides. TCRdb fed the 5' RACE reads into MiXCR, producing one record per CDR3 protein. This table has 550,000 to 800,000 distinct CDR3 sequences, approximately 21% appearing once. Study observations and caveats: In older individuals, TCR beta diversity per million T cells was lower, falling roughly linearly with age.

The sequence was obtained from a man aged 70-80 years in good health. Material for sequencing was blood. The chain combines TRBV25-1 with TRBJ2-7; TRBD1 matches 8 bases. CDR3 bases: TGTGCCAGCAGTGAATTTGGGACAGGAGTCTACGAGCAGTACTTC. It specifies CASSEFGTGVYEQYF.